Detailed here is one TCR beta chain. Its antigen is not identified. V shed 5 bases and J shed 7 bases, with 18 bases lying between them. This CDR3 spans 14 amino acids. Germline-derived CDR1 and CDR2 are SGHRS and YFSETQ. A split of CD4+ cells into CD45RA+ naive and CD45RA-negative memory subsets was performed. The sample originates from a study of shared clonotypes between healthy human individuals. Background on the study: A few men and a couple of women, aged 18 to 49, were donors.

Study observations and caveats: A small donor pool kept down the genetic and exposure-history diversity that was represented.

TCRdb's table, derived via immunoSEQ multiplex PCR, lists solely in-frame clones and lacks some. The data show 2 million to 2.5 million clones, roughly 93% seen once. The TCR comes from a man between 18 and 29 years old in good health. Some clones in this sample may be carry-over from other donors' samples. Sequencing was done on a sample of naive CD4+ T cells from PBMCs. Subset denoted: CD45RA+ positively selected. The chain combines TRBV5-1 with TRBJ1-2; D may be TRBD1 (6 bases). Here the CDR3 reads CASRPDQARGGYTF. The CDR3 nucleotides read TGCGCCAGCAGGCCTGACCAAGCCAGGGGTGGCTACACCTTC.